This TCR beta chain was sequenced during a study of T cells expressing NK-cell markers. Study-wide findings and caveats: Four of the donors also had these clonotypes leading their CD3+CD56-NKG2C+ fraction.

In generating TCR beta cDNA, 5'RACE template switching with UMIs was used. TCRdb reanalyzed the 5' RACE reads and collapses them to one entry per CDR3 protein, without DNA. Its table records about 540,000 distinct CDR3 sequences. For this clonotype: Antigen unknown.

The clonotype originates from a man between 18 and 35 years old in good health. The sequenced sample was blood T cells: a sorted CD56 or NKG2C T cell subset, CD4+ or CD8+ T cells, or bulk PBMC T cells (not recorded which).

CDR3 protein: CAWTPSGMSGDTQYF. V is TRBV30 and J is TRBJ2-3; TCRdb's D gene call, TRBD1, goes unchecked for lack of DNA. The CDR3 runs to 15 residues. Germline-derived CDR1 and CDR2 are GTSNPN and SVGIG (reference sequence). Complete variable domain (other parts from reference TRBV30 and TRBJ2-3): SQTIHQWPATLVQPVGSPLSLECTVEGTSNPNLYWYRQAAGRGLQLLFYSVGIGQISSEVPQNLSASRPQDRQFILSSKKLLLSDSGFYLCAWTPSGMSGDTQYFGPGTRLTVL.